One sample yielded the 4 T cell receptor beta chains listed below, sequenced in a study of cytomegalovirus exposure and HLA in healthy donors. The primer mix had 60 Vbeta and 13 Jbeta primers. Clones were read by immunoSEQ multiplex PCR, and TCRdb kept only the in-frame ones, dropping some. Altogether around 92,000 clones are present, approximately 75% being singletons, with the ten largest covering roughly 3.2%. Sequenced: PBMCs. These receptors were obtained from a female donor in good health and CMV-seropositive.

CDR3 nucleotides: TGCGCCAGCAGCCAAGCTCCTCCAGGGACTTCCGGCTACACCTTC. This codes for CASSQAPPGTSGYTF. The chain carries TRBV4-3 and TRBJ1-2; D is possibly TRBD1 (5 bases). This CDR3 is built from 15 residues. From germline, CDR1 is LGHNA and CDR2 YSLEER. Between the trimmed V and J ends, which lost 1 base and 8 bases, there was a span of 17 bases.

J is TRBJ1-2 and V is TRBV28, with D uncertain. Germline V lookup: CDR1 MDHEN, CDR2 SYDVKM. V was cut by 3 bases and J by 6 bases, with 11 bases left in between. The CDR3 runs 13 residues. The CDR3 nucleotides are TGTGCCAGCAGTTTTGGGAGGGCGCATGGCTACACCTTC. Translating gives CASSFGRAHGYTF.

The chain links TRBV9 to TRBJ1-1; tentative D call: TRBD1 (5 bases). The ends were cut back, 4 bases at V and 6 bases at J, with 16 bases in the middle. The CDR3 totals 14 residues. Germline CDR1 is SGDLS and CDR2 is YYNGEE. The CDR3 bases are TGTGCCAGCAGCCCGAGGTGGGGGGTCGCTGAAGCTTTCTTT. As protein: CASSPRWGVAEAFF. Full variable domain (rest looked up from reference TRBV9 and TRBJ1-1): DSGVTQTPKHLITATGQRVTLRCSPRSGDLSVYWYQQSLDQGLQFLIQYYNGEERAKGNILERFSAQQFPDLHSELNLSSLELGDSALYFCASSPRWGVAEAFFGQGTRLTVV.

The chain uses TRBV5-4 and TRBJ1-3; D is unclear. The ends were cut back, 0 bases at V and 0 bases at J, with 10 bases in the middle. The germline V gene encodes CDR1 SGHNT and CDR2 YYREEE (reference sequence). The CDR3 is 16 amino acids. The CDR3: CASSLDQALSGNTIYF. CDR3 in DNA: TGTGCCAGCAGCTTGGATCAAGCTCTCTCTGGAAACACCATATATTTT. Full variable domain (rest looked up from reference TRBV5-4 and TRBJ1-3): ETGVTQSPTHLIKTRGQQVTLRCSSQSGHNTVSWYQQALGQGPQFIFQYYREEENGRGNFPPRFSGLQFPNYSSELNVNALELDDSALYLCASSLDQALSGNTIYFGEGSWLTVV.